This T cell receptor (beta chain) was recorded in a study of blood T cells in healthy people across ages (dated by TCRdb to the mid-2010s). Regarding the complete study: In model experiments, template switching captured about one uniquely barcoded TCR beta cDNA molecule for every two T cells. Age-related changes in TCR beta repertoire diversity were measured in the study by deep sequencing normalized with unique cDNA molecular identifiers. The donors were split into four age groups: young (average around 15 years), middle-aged (over 35), aged (over 55) and long-lived (roughly 88). To avoid experimental bias, donors of different ages were distributed randomly across sequencing lanes. Two additional independent replicas of 1 million unique cDNA reads from the same blood draw were analyzed for two donors (one aged 18 to 30 and one aged 80 or older). Overall results and qualifications from the work: Observed TCR beta diversity correlated strongly with the percentage of naive T cells measured by flow cytometry. Because donor CMV infection status was unknown, age-related changes in expanded clonotypes were potentially confounded. Total diversity estimates from one million sequenced T cells were considered lower bounds and underestimates. Because profiling used bulk unsorted PBMCs, naive and antigen-experienced compartments could not be compared conclusively. Compared with the aged group, the long-lived group had more naive CD4+ T cells, fewer expanded clones and increased TCR diversity, suggesting age selection. As age increased, observed TCR beta diversity per million T cells dropped in a roughly linear way, and a significant reduction was already evident by age about 40.

A note on this clonotype: Its specific antigen is unknown. No base quality information exists; no much larger clone differs at one position.

The CDR3 spans 16 residues, from the cysteine through the phenylalanine. Only the CDR3 DNA stays, 48 bases, in frame from base 1. Based on the germline V gene, the CDR1 and CDR2 sequences are SGHAT and FQNNGV. After removal of 5 bases from V and 9 bases from J, the junction retains 13 bases not matched to a gene. Library creation used 5' RACE. The sequencer listed for this sample is Illumina HiSeq 2500. The second PCR ran for about 6 to 11 cycles and used a J-beta primer mix along with a sample-barcoded 5' primer. Each TCR beta cDNA molecule received a unique molecular identifier from a template-switch 5' adaptor carrying 12 random nucleotides. At least 2.5 million CDR3-containing paired-end reads were obtained from each sample. First-strand cDNA synthesis was performed from all RNA using the Mint cDNA synthesis kit, with priming by a TRBC-specific oligonucleotide. All cDNA was treated with uracil-DNA glycosylase and then went through a first 18-cycle PCR with the universal primers M1SS and BC2_uni_R. From the authors' description of their analysis: For normalization, 1 million high-quality reads, each with a distinct molecular identifier, were randomly selected from each sample. Instead of being binned into consensus sequences, reads with shared molecular identifiers were discarded. MiTCR, with a Q25 quality threshold and the strictest error-elimination algorithm, was used for CDR3 identification, clonotype clustering and error correction. A nonparametric unseen species model with Euler transformation was used to estimate lower-bound total TCR beta diversity. TCRdb reworked the public reads: Q25 trimming with fastp, MiXCR clone assembly, productive beta chains retained. Rows are unified per CDR3 protein, each entry keeping the most common DNA and genes. The V and J calls were not made by the authors but by TCRdb's processing. This sample has approximately 800,000 distinct CDR3 sequences in its table, and 56% of those were observed once. Clones ranked in the top ten supply roughly 25% of the sample.

Donors were 35 to 40 systemically healthy Caucasian individuals from Russia aged roughly 6 to 90 years. Each donor gave 9.5 to 10 milliliters of peripheral blood, drawn into EDTA-treated Vacutainer tubes. Ficoll-Paque density-gradient centrifugation was used to isolate PBMCs, with at least 7 million per sample. Trizol reagent was used to extract total RNA from the PBMCs, yielding at least 6 micrograms per sample. For every donor, flow cytometry on a PBMC aliquot measured the percentage of naive CD45RAhigh/CD27high T cells. The chain is assembled from TRBV11-2 and TRBJ2-1, and TRBD2 aligns with 10 junction nucleotides. This clonotype originated in a man aged 40-49 years in good health. The source material was blood. The CDR3 reads CASSPYSGGAQGEQFF. The nucleotides read TGTGCCAGCAGCCCCTACAGCGGGGGGGCTCAGGGTGAGCAGTTCTTC. The reference TRBV11-2 and TRBJ2-1 proteins fill in what lies around the CDR3, so the full variable domain reads EAGVAQSPRYKIIEKRQSVAFWCNPISGHATLYWYQQILGQGPKLLIQFQNNGVVDDSQLPKDRFSAERLKGVDSTLKIQPAKLEDSAVYLCASSPYSGGAQGEQFFGPGTRLTVL.